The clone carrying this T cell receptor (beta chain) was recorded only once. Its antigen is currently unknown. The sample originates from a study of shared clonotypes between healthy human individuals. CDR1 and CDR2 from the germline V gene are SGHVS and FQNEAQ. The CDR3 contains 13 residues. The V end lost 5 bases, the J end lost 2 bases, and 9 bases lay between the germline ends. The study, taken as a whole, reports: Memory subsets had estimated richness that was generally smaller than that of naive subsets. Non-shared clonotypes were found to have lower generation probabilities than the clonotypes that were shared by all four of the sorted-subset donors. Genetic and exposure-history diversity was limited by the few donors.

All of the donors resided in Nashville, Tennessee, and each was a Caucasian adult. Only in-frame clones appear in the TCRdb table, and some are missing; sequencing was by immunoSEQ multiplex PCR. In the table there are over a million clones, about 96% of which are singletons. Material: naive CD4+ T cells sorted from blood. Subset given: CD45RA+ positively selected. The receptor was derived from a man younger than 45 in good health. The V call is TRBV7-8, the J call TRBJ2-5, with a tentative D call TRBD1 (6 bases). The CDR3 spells CASSAQGQETQYF. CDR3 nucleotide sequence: TGTGCCAGCAGCGCCCAGGGGCAAGAGACCCAGTACTTC.